One and the same sample provided the 32 T cell receptor beta chains below, sequenced in a study of blood T cell repertoires in COVID-19 (TCRdb year 2020). The library was obtained by the immunoSEQ multiplex PCR assay. The source is immuneACCESS, and TCRdb retained only in-frame sequences with V and J called. Part of the clones is not carried over; for the studies checked, unresolved V genes explain less than half of this, and the remainder is unexplained. The sample yields 200,000 to 250,000 clones; almost 90% were counted once. The top ten clonotypes cover about 15% of the sample. The sample comprised PBMCs or T cells enriched from blood (not recorded which). These receptors originate from a woman in her fifties or sixties with acute COVID-19.

This chain uses TRBV2 with TRBJ2-1, with a tentative D call TRBD2 (5 bases). Germline CDR1 SNHLY, CDR2 FYNNEI. This CDR3 comprises 14 residues. V gave up 6 bases and J gave up 0 bases, with 9 bases separating them. The CDR3 coding sequence is TGTGCCAGCAGGGTCCGGGACTCCTACAATGAGCAGTTCTTC. Translating it yields CASRVRDSYNEQFF.

The rearrangement joins TRBV28 to TRBJ1-2; 8 bases fit TRBD1. Germline V gene sequence: CDR1 MDHEN, CDR2 SYDVKM. The length of the CDR3 is 14 residues. With V trimmed by 7 bases and J by 9 bases, 13 bases remained unmatched. The CDR3 loop is CASTLDPGGRSYTF. The DNA of the CDR3 is TGTGCCAGCACCCTTGATCCAGGGGGCCGGAGCTACACCTTC.

This chain uses TRBV7-3 with TRBJ2-1, with D perhaps TRBD2 (6 bases). The CDR3 spans 16 residues. Trimming removed 5 bases from V and 0 bases from J, with 14 bases in between. Germline-derived CDR1 and CDR2 are SGHTA and FQGTGA. The CDR3 here is CASSTHGGSSYNEQFF. CDR3 nucleotides: TGTGCCAGCAGCACCCACGGGGGAAGCTCCTACAATGAGCAGTTCTTC. Filled out from reference TRBV7-3 and TRBJ2-1, the complete variable domain reads GAGVSQTPSNKVTEKGKYVELRCDPISGHTALYWYRQSLGQGPEFLIYFQGTGAADDSGLPNDRFFAVRPEGSVSTLKIQRTERGDSAVYLCASSTHGGSSYNEQFFGPGTRLTVL.

This chain joins TRBV6-2 or TRBV6-3 and TRBJ2-2; no clear D. Germline V gene sequence: CDR1 MNHEY, CDR2 SVGEGT. V dropped 5 bases and J dropped 6 bases, with 10 bases sitting between them. This CDR3 is built from 13 residues. The CDR3 bases are TGTGCCAGCAGTCCCCAGGTTCCCGGGGAGCTGTTTTTT. As protein: CASSPQVPGELFF.

The chain couples TRBV12-3 or TRBV12-4 to TRBJ2-7; D possibly corresponds to TRBD1 (5 bases). The CDR3 has 13 amino acids. Deletions cut 2 bases from V and 6 bases from J, with 11 bases between. The CDR3 DNA reads as TGTGCCAGCAGTTTACAAGACAGAGGCGAGCAGTACTTC. Translation: CASSLQDRGEQYF.

J is TRBJ2-2 and V is TRBV6-1, with TRBD2 identical over 7 bases. This CDR3 has 15 amino acids. The junction had 7 bases not matched to a gene; V was cut back by 2 bases and J by 7 bases. Germline V gives CDR1 MNHNS, CDR2 SASEGT. The CDR3 protein is CASSEWAGEIGELFF. CDR3 DNA: TGTGCCAGCAGTGAATGGGCGGGAGAAATCGGGGAGCTGTTTTTT.

This chain links TRBV6-5 with TRBJ2-7, with 8 bases lining up with TRBD1. This CDR3 has 14 residues. V gave up 4 bases and J gave up 6 bases; unmatched junction bases: 8. CDR1 MNHEY and CDR2 SVGAGI come from the germline V gene. The CDR3 protein is CASSSGQASPEQYF. DNA of the CDR3: TGTGCCAGCAGTTCGGGACAGGCGTCTCCCGAGCAGTACTTC.

The V gene is TRBV2, the J gene TRBJ2-1, with a tentative D call TRBD2 (6 bases). The CDR3 loop spans 14 amino acids. CDR1 SNHLY and CDR2 FYNNEI come from the germline V gene. With 4 bases removed from V and 5 bases from J, the gap between germline ends came to 12 bases. CDR3: CASSVIAENNEQFF. The CDR3 DNA reads as TGTGCCAGCAGTGTGATAGCGGAAAACAATGAGCAGTTCTTC. Full variable domain (rest looked up from reference TRBV2 and TRBJ2-1): EPEVTQTPSHQVTQMGQEVILRCVPISNHLYFYWYRQILGQKVEFLVSFYNNEISEKSEIFDDQFSVERPDGSNFTLKIRSTKLEDSAMYFCASSVIAENNEQFFGPGTRLTVL.

The CDR3 sequence: CANLRTSGGYEQYF. The CDR3 DNA follows: TGTGCCAACCTAAGGACTAGCGGAGGCTACGAGCAGTACTTC. This chain links TRBV2 with TRBJ2-7, with 10 nucleotides matching TRBD2. CDR1 is SNHLY and CDR2 is FYNNEI in the germline V gene. V lost 10 bases, J lost 3 bases, and 9 bases stayed unmatched. The CDR3 totals 14 residues.

The rearrangement uses TRBV7-9 and TRBJ2-5, with D tentatively TRBD1 (6 bases). The CDR3 has 15 amino acids. Germline assignment: CDR1 SEHNR and CDR2 FQNEAQ (reference sequence). V dropped 2 bases and J dropped 3 bases, with 13 bases sitting between them. In DNA, the CDR3 is TGTGCCAGCAGCTTAAGGCAGGCAGGGGAAGAGACCCAGTACTTC. Translating it yields CASSLRQAGEETQYF.

The chain employs TRBV7-2 and TRBJ1-4; 8 positions match TRBD1. The V gene end was trimmed by 1 base and the J gene end by 4 bases; junction bases not matched to a gene: 2. This CDR3 has 15 residues. Germline assignment: CDR1 SGHTA and CDR2 FQGNSA. Here the CDR3 DNA reads TGTGCCAGCAGCTTAGTCAGGGGGCTTAATGAAAAACTGTTTTTT. Translation: CASSLVRGLNEKLFF.

The chain employs TRBV29-1 and TRBJ1-1, with 10 bases identical to TRBD1. Germline V gene data show CDR1 as SQVTM and CDR2 as ANQGSEA. V lost 5 bases and J lost 6; bases outside the gene matches: 3. CDR3 length: 12 residues. The CDR3 loop is CSVRGQGAEAFF. The CDR3, as DNA: TGCAGCGTTCGAGGACAGGGGGCTGAAGCTTTCTTT.

This rearrangement joins TRBV28 to TRBJ2-1; the match to TRBD2 covers 10 bases. J was trimmed by 5 bases and V by 2 bases; bases with no gene match: 6. The length of the CDR3 is 16 residues. The germline V gene has CDR1 MDHEN and CDR2 SYDVKM. Written as DNA, the CDR3 is TGTGCCAGCAGTTTAGCCGCTAGCGGGAGCCACAATGAGCAGTTCTTC. Amino acid sequence: CASSLAASGSHNEQFF. Drawing the rest from reference TRBV28 and TRBJ2-1, the complete variable domain is DVKVTQSSRYLVKRTGEKVFLECVQDMDHENMFWYRQDPGLGLRLIYFSYDVKMKEKGDIPEGYSVSREKKERFSLILESASTNQTSMYLCASSLAASGSHNEQFFGPGTRLTVL.

The chain combines TRBV24-1 with TRBJ2-1, with TRBD1 identical over 8 bases. Germline V gene data show CDR1 as KGHDR and CDR2 as SFDVKD. Trimming at V came to 3 bases and at J to 6 bases, leaving 12 bases not matched to a gene. The CDR3 runs 17 residues. CDR3 nucleotide sequence: TGTGCCACCAGTGATCCGCGGACAGGGCGTTTACCCAATGAGCAGTTCTTC. It yields the protein CATSDPRTGRLPNEQFF.

V usage is TRBV25-1 and J usage is TRBJ2-7, with TRBD1 matching 9 bases. Germline lookup yields CDR1 MGHDK and CDR2 SYGVNS. J was trimmed by 7 bases and V by 6 bases; bases with no gene match: 13. This CDR3 region has 15 residues. The CDR3 bases are TGTGCCAGCAGAGACGGCACACAGGGGGCGAAGGAGCAGTACTTC. Residues: CASRDGTQGAKEQYF.

V and J are TRBV7-3 and TRBJ2-3; 12 bases agree with TRBD2. The CDR3 runs to 16 residues. Germline V gene sequence: CDR1 SGHTA, CDR2 FQGTGA. The J segment lost 1 base and the V segment lost 1 base, leaving 0 bases of the junction unmatched. This CDR3 is CASSLRLAGGTDTQYF. DNA for the CDR3: TGTGCCAGCAGCTTAAGACTAGCGGGAGGCACAGATACGCAGTATTTT.

This chain uses TRBV7-6 with TRBJ1-4; D is unclear. The CDR3 consists of 15 residues. The germline CDR1 and CDR2 sequences are SGHVS and FNYEAQ. V was pared by 0 bases and J by 8 bases, with 13 bases between. The CDR3 region is CASSLAPRIGEKLFF. The CDR3 DNA follows: TGTGCCAGCAGCTTAGCGCCCAGGATCGGAGAAAAACTGTTTTTT.

This clone was recorded a few times. The V gene is TRBV9, the J gene TRBJ1-2; D unresolved. CDR1 SGDLS and CDR2 YYNGEE come from the germline V gene. V was shortened by 3 bases and J by 6 bases, with 6 bases between the two germline ends. The CDR3 runs 11 residues. The CDR3 DNA reads as TGTGCCAGCAGCGACTTGGATGGCTACACCTTC. Protein product: CASSDLDGYTF.

V gene TRBV4-2 combines with J gene TRBJ1-1; D not certain. CDR3 size: 12 residues. CDR1 and CDR2 from the germline V gene are LGHNA and YNFKEQ. The V end was cut by 3 bases, the J end by 4 bases, with 6 bases between. The CDR3 loop reads CASSQVATEAFF. The CDR3 DNA follows: TGTGCCAGCAGCCAGGTAGCCACTGAAGCTTTCTTT.

The chain has TRBV7-3 and TRBJ2-5; the match to TRBD2 covers 11 bases. Germline trimming cut 6 bases from V and 5 bases from J; bases unmatched to any gene: 8. CDR3 length equals 15 residues. Per germline, CDR1 SGHTA and CDR2 FQGTGA. The CDR3 reads CASSLAGGLVETQYF. In nucleotides, the CDR3 is TGTGCCAGCAGTCTAGCGGGAGGTTTAGTCGAGACCCAGTACTTC.

The chain carries TRBV11-2 and TRBJ2-1; TRBD1 matches 8 bases. J lost 9 bases, V lost 1 base, and 5 bases had no gene match. Per the germline V gene, CDR1 is SGHAT and CDR2 is FQNNGV. This CDR3 region has 14 residues. The CDR3 here is CASSLVTGGTEQFF. CDR3 nucleotide sequence: TGTGCCAGCAGCTTAGTAACAGGGGGTACTGAGCAGTTCTTC.

This sequence joins TRBV30 and TRBJ2-2; TRBD2 is a possible D gene (5 bases). This CDR3 comprises 15 residues. V lost 0 bases, J lost 5 bases, and 13 bases lay in between. Germline V gives CDR1 GTSNPN, CDR2 SVGIG (reference sequence). CDR3 protein: CAWSVLGSWTGELFF. In nucleotides, the CDR3 is TGTGCCTGGAGTGTACTAGGGTCGTGGACCGGGGAGCTGTTTTTT.

CDR3 sequence reads: CASGLLAPGGGSPDTQYF. The CDR3 nucleotides read TGTGCTAGTGGTTTGCTTGCCCCCGGGGGGGGGAGCCCAGATACGCAGTATTTT. The chain has TRBV12-5 and TRBJ2-3; 8 bases match TRBD2. The CDR3 consists of 18 residues. Unmatched junction bases numbered 14, after V lost 2 bases and J lost 4 bases. Germline lookup yields CDR1 LGHNT and CDR2 FRNRAP.

This clone was counted between two and nine times. J is TRBJ1-3 and V is TRBV6-5; D perhaps matches TRBD1 (6 bases). Germline CDR1 reads MNHEY; CDR2 reads SVGAGI. CDR3 length: 14 amino acids. Trimming pared 2 bases from V and 2 bases from J, leaving 7 bases between. In nucleotides, the CDR3 is TGTGCCAGCAGTTACCAGGGGCCTGGAAACACCATATATTTT. It is translated as CASSYQGPGNTIYF.

The count of this clone is one. The chain has TRBV19 and TRBJ2-7; 10 bases map to TRBD1. V trimming: 6 bases; J trimming: 3 bases; junction bases outside the gene matches: 11. The CDR3 has 16 amino acids. CDR1 and CDR2 (germline): LNHDA, SQIVND (reference sequence). This CDR3 reads CASSTGGTGAFYEQYF. As DNA, the CDR3 is TGTGCCAGTAGCACCGGGGGGACAGGGGCTTTCTACGAGCAGTACTTC.

The rearrangement uses TRBV19 and TRBJ2-2, with 8 positions matching TRBD2. V shed 3 bases and J 1 base; nucleotides not matched to a gene: 7. Germline CDR1 and CDR2: LNHDA and SQIVND (reference sequence). There are 17 residues in the CDR3. The CDR3 protein is CASSIMGGRLNTGELFF. The CDR3 bases are TGTGCCAGTAGTATCATGGGCGGGAGGTTGAACACCGGGGAGCTGTTTTTT.

In DNA, the CDR3 is TGTGCCAGCAGTCTTCTTAGAAACGAGCAGTACTTC. This sequence encodes CASSLLRNEQYF. V is TRBV12-3 or TRBV12-4 and J is TRBJ2-7; D is unresolved. Between the trimmed V and J ends, which lost 5 bases and 5 bases, there was a span of 10 bases. CDR3 length: 12 amino acids.

V usage is TRBV7-9 and J usage is TRBJ1-4, with TRBD1 matching over 9 bases. The CDR3 totals 15 residues. Germline CDR1 reads SEHNR; CDR2 reads FQNEAQ (reference sequence). The V segment lost 1 base and the J segment 7 bases; nucleotides outside the gene matches: 4. The CDR3 nucleotides are TGTGCCAGCAGCTTAGGTGGGACAGGGCCTGAAAAACTGTTTTTT. Translation: CASSLGGTGPEKLFF.

This sequence joins TRBV7-6 and TRBJ1-1, with TRBD1 identical over 8 bases. There are 15 residues in the CDR3. Germline V gene sequence: CDR1 SGHVS, CDR2 FNYEAQ. V was clipped by 4 bases and J by 4 bases; unmatched bases: 8. CDR3 in DNA: TGTGCCAGCAGCTACCAGACAGGGGAGATCACTGAAGCTTTCTTT. This encodes CASSYQTGEITEAFF.

This rearrangement joins TRBV19 to TRBJ1-5; perhaps TRBD1 as D (6 bases). Germline V lookup: CDR1 LNHDA, CDR2 SQIVND (reference sequence). The ends were cut back, 5 bases at V and 9 bases at J, with 23 bases in the middle. CDR3 size: 16 residues. The CDR3 DNA reads as TGTGCCAGTAGTTCTGGACGGGGAGGGGGGTTTCGGCCCCAGCATTTT. This sequence encodes CASSSGRGGGFRPQHF. Together with reference TRBV19 and TRBJ1-5, the CDR3 gives the full variable domain: DGGITQSPKYLFRKEGQNVTLSCEQNLNHDAMYWYRQDPGQGLRLIYYSQIVNDFQKGDIAEGYSVSREKKESFPLTVTSAQKNPTAFYLCASSSGRGGGFRPQHFGDGTRLSIL.

The chain employs TRBV4-1 and TRBJ1-5; 7 bases fit TRBD1. The CDR3 totals 14 residues. Germline V CDR1 and CDR2: MGHRA, YSYEKL. The trim removed 6 bases at V and 5 bases at J, leaving 7 bases unmatched. The CDR3, as DNA: TGCGCCAGCAGTTTCAGGGGGGCCGATCAGCCCCAGCATTTT. Amino acid sequence: CASSFRGADQPQHF.

This sequence joins TRBV3-1 (or the pseudogene TRBV3-2) and TRBJ2-1; D may be TRBD2 (6 bases). Germline V gene sequence: CDR1 LGHDT, CDR2 YNNKEL (reference sequence). This CDR3 is built from 13 residues. V lost 6 bases and J lost 5, with 11 bases in between. The CDR3 protein is CASSLTSHNEQFF. For the CDR3, the DNA is TGTGCCAGCAGTCTTACTAGCCACAATGAGCAGTTCTTC.